Here is one T cell receptor (beta chain) with its context. The sample comes from a study of control samples from healthy donors and cancer patients. Using immunoSEQ multiplex PCR, the repertoire was profiled, and TCRdb retains in-frame clones only, with some absent. This sample has about 60,000 clones, with 95% to 97% found just once. Trimming cost V 3 bases and J 5 bases, with 10 bases left between them. This CDR3 has 13 residues. Sequencing was carried out using blood. The sequence derives from a woman under 30 in good health. The chain carries TRBV12-3 or TRBV12-4 and TRBJ1-1; D is unresolved. The CDR3 nucleotides read TGTGCCAGCAGTTTTGGGGTAGGAACTGAAGCTTTCTTT. This codes for CASSFGVGTEAFF.